The 15 T cell receptor beta chains in this list originate from one sample, sequenced in a study of T cell changes during pregnancy in multiple sclerosis. Sequencing was performed with immunoSEQ multiplex PCR; in TCRdb, only in-frame clones are kept and a portion is missing. The profile shows 35,000 to 50,000 clones, 88% of them singletons. Source: CD4+ T cells from peripheral blood mononuclear cells, taken in the second trimester of pregnancy. The receptors shown here come from a female donor with multiple sclerosis, enrolled in a pregnancy study.

The rearrangement uses TRBV28 and TRBJ2-1, with D maybe TRBD2 (5 bases). The CDR3 extends over 13 amino acids. V lost 10 bases and J 0 bases, leaving 10 bases between the germline ends. Germline CDR1 is MDHEN and CDR2 is SYDVKM. The CDR3, as DNA: TGTGCCACCCAAGCGGTCTCCTACAATGAGCAGTTCTTC. This encodes CATQAVSYNEQFF.

CDR3 DNA sequence: TGTGCCAGCAGTGCTCCCGGGACAATTCACTATGGCTACACCTTC. Protein sequence: CASSAPGTIHYGYTF. The chain joins TRBV25-1 to TRBJ1-2, with a weak D call TRBD1 (6 bases). The CDR3 spans 15 residues. Germline V CDR1 and CDR2: MGHDK, SYGVNS. V was shortened by 4 bases and J by 3 bases, with 15 bases between the two germline ends.

The J gene is TRBJ1-1, the V gene TRBV2; possible D gene TRBD1, 5 bases. Germline V CDR1 and CDR2: SNHLY, FYNNEI. This CDR3 spans 15 amino acids. V lost 7 bases and J 1 base, leaving 16 bases between the germline ends. The DNA for the CDR3 is TGTGCCAGCATCGAGGAGGGGCTAGGGAACACTGAAGCTTTCTTT. Translated: CASIEEGLGNTEAFF.

CDR3 nucleotides: TGTGCCACCAGCAGAGGTGGACAGGTCTCTGGAAACACCATATATTTT. Protein product: CATSRGGQVSGNTIYF. The chain combines TRBV15 with TRBJ1-3; 7 nucleotides line up with TRBD1. Trimming removed 1 base from V and 0 bases from J; junction bases left unmatched: 3. This CDR3 contains 16 residues. Germline CDR1 reads LNHNV; CDR2 reads YYDKDF (reference sequence). Full variable domain (remainder filled in from reference TRBV15 and TRBJ1-3): DAMVIQNPRYQVTQFGKPVTLSCSQTLNHNVMYWYQQKSSQAPKLLFHYYDKDFNNEADTPDNFQSRRPNTSFCFLDIRSPGLGDTAMYLCATSRGGQVSGNTIYFGEGSWLTVV.

Notes on this clone: One end of the junction fails to match germline, which may point to a read error. The chain links TRBV28 to TRBJ1-5; 10 bases agree with TRBD1. The CDR3 length is 14 residues. From germline, CDR1 is MDHEN and CDR2 SYDVKM. The CDR3 nucleotides read TGTGCCAGCAACGGACGGGACAGGGGCAGCATAAAGGCTTTT. This gives the protein CASNGRDRGSIKAF.

The chain has TRBV14 and TRBJ2-7; maybe TRBD2 (7 bases). V was pared by 4 bases and J by 6 bases, with 28 bases between. Germline V lookup: CDR1 SGHDN, CDR2 FVKESK. The CDR3 is 18 amino acids. The CDR3 DNA sequence: TGTGCCAGCAGCCCCATCGCAGGGGCTGTAGCGGGCTCCGGCGAGCAGTACTTC. Translation: CASSPIAGAVAGSGEQYF. The full variable domain, with the rest looked up from reference TRBV14 and TRBJ2-7, is EAGVTQFPSHSVIEKGQTVTLRCDPISGHDNLYWYRRVMGKEIKFLLHFVKESKQDESGMPNNRFLAERTGGTYSTLKVQPAELEDSGVYFCASSPIAGAVAGSGEQYFGPGTRLTVT.

The V gene is TRBV10-3, the J gene TRBJ2-6; D may be TRBD1 (6 bases). V dropped 3 bases and J dropped 0 bases, with 6 bases sitting between them. CDR1 is ENHRY and CDR2 is SYGVKD in the germline V gene. The CDR3 covers 15 residues. The CDR3 region is CAISDRGSGANVLTF. Written as DNA, the CDR3 is TGTGCCATCAGTGACAGGGGCTCTGGGGCCAACGTCCTGACTTTC.

J is TRBJ2-7 and V is TRBV5-1; TRBD1 matches 9 bases. The CDR3 runs 15 residues. Germline CDR1 SGHRS, CDR2 YFSETQ. V was clipped by 3 bases and J by 2 bases; unmatched bases: 6. The CDR3: CASSSRGQGTYEQYF. As DNA, the CDR3 is TGCGCCAGCAGCTCACGCGGACAGGGGACCTACGAGCAGTACTTC.

V and J are TRBV5-1 and TRBJ2-1, with D maybe TRBD1 (5 bases). This CDR3 spans 11 amino acids. With 4 bases removed from V and 6 bases from J, the gap between germline ends came to 5 bases. The germline V gene encodes CDR1 SGHRS and CDR2 YFSETQ. CDR3 sequence reads: CASSRGNEQFF. The CDR3 DNA sequence: TGCGCCAGCAGCAGGGGCAATGAGCAGTTCTTC. The variable domain in full, with the rest retrieved from reference TRBV5-1 and TRBJ2-1, is KAGVTQTPRYLIKTRGQQVTLSCSPISGHRSVSWYQQTPGQGLQFLFEYFSETQRNKGNFPGRFSGRQFSNSRSEMNVSTLELGDSALYLCASSRGNEQFFGPGTRLTVL.

This clone came up once. The chain carries TRBV7-2 and TRBJ2-7; TRBD1 matches 7 bases. CDR3 size: 15 residues. Germline V gene sequence: CDR1 SGHTA, CDR2 FQGNSA. V shed 5 bases, J shed 1 base, and the junction held 8 bases outside the gene matches. CDR3 amino acids: CASSPQRGQSYEQYF. The CDR3, as DNA: TGTGCCAGCAGCCCCCAAAGGGGGCAGTCCTACGAGCAGTACTTC. The full variable domain, in which reference TRBV7-2 and TRBJ2-7 provide the parts outside the CDR3, is GAGVSQSPSNKVTEKGKDVELRCDPISGHTALYWYRQSLGQGLEFLIYFQGNSAPDKSGLPSDRFSAERTGGSVSTLTIQRTQQEDSAVYLCASSPQRGQSYEQYFGPGTRLTVT.

The J gene is TRBJ1-3, the V gene TRBV21-1; the table assigns TRBD1, which was not confirmed against the DNA. TRBV21-1 is an annotated pseudogene. CDR3 size: 16 residues. The CDR3 DNA reads as TGTGCCAGCAGCAGCTTAGACAGGGGATCTGGAAACACCATATATTTT. This encodes CASSSLDRGSGNTIYF.

The rearrangement uses TRBV5-1 and TRBJ2-1, with 8 bases matching TRBD2. Germline values: CDR1 SGHRS, CDR2 YFSETQ. This CDR3 is 17 amino acids long. The trim removed 0 bases at V and 2 bases at J, leaving 7 bases unmatched. The CDR3 is CASSLVILAATYNEQFF. The CDR3, as DNA: TGCGCCAGCAGCTTGGTCATACTAGCGGCCACCTACAATGAGCAGTTCTTC.

The chain uses TRBV7-8 and TRBJ2-7, with 12 positions matching TRBD1. The germline V gene has CDR1 SGHVS and CDR2 FQNEAQ. The ends lost 8 bases at V and 5 bases at J; junction bases unmatched: 4. The CDR3 consists of 13 residues. In DNA, the CDR3 is TGTGCCAGCGGGGGGACAGGGGGCAACGAGCAGTACTTC. Its protein product is CASGGTGGNEQYF.

The chain has TRBV6-6 and TRBJ1-5; D is undetermined. This CDR3 comprises 13 residues. V was trimmed by 2 bases and J by 1 base, leaving 3 bases between them. Per the germline V gene, CDR1 is MNHNY and CDR2 is SVGAGI (reference sequence). The CDR3: CASSYPSNQPQHF. In nucleotides, the CDR3 is TGTGCCAGCAGTTACCCAAGCAATCAGCCCCAGCATTTT.

The chain links TRBV28 to TRBJ2-7, with a tentative D call TRBD2 (7 bases). Trimming cost V 5 bases and J 5 bases, with 13 bases left between them. Per germline, CDR1 MDHEN and CDR2 SYDVKM. CDR3 length: 13 residues. CDR3 in amino acids: CASSPGGPHEQYF. The CDR3 DNA sequence: TGTGCCAGCAGTCCGGGGGGCCCCCACGAGCAGTACTTC.